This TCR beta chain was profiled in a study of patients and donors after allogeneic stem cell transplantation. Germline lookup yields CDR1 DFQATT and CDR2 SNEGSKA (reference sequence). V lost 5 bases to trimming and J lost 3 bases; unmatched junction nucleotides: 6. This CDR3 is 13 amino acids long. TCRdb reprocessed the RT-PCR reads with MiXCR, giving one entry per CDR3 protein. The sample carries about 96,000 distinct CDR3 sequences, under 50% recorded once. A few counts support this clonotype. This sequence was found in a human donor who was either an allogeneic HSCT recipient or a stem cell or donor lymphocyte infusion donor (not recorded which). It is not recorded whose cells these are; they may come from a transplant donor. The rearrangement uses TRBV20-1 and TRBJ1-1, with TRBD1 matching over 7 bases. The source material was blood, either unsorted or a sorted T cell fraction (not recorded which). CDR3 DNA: TGCAGTGCTCTAAGGGGGCCTGACACTGAAGCTTTCTTT. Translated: CSALRGPDTEAFF.